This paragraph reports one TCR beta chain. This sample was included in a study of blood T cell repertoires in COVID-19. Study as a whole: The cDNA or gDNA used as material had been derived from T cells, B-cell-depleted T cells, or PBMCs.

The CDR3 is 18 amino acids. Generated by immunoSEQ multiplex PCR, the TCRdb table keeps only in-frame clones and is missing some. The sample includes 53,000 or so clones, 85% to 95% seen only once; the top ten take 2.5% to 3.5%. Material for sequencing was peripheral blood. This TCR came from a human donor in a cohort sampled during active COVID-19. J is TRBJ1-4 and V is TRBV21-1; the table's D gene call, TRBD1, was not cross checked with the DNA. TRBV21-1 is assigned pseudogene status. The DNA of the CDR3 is TGTGCCAGCAGCAAAAAATGTCGAGGGGGTGGGCTAAGTGAAAAACTGTTTTTT. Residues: CASSKKCRGGGLSEKLFF.